Described below is a single TCR beta chain sequence and its context. This sample stems from a study of patients and donors after allogeneic stem cell transplantation. In germline, CDR1 is MNHNS, CDR2 SASEGT. The V gene lost 7 bases and the J gene lost 2 bases, with 17 bases spanning the gap. The CDR3 extends over 15 amino acids. TCRdb re-called the RT-PCR reads through MiXCR, storing one row per CDR3 protein. The sample lists 190,000 or so distinct CDR3 sequences, more than 35% occurring once. Source material: blood, either unsorted or a sorted T cell fraction (not recorded which). This receptor was taken from a human donor who was either an allogeneic HSCT recipient or a stem cell or donor lymphocyte infusion donor (not recorded which). It is not recorded whose cells these are; they may come from a transplant donor. This chain joins TRBV6-1 and TRBJ1-1; tentatively, D is TRBD1 (6 bases). The CDR3 bases are TGTGCCAGCAACACAAAGTGGGGGCGTAACACTGAAGCTTTCTTT. Protein: CASNTKWGRNTEAFF.